The clone carrying this TCR beta chain was found a few times. The antigen is unknown. As for time point: newly diagnosed GD, antithyroid drugs for less than 3 months. The TCR library was prepared using RNA isolated from PBMCs. Library construction for TCR beta used iRepertoire HTBI primers and Arm-PCR of CDR3 regions. TCRdb re-analysed the multiplex PCR reads in MiXCR, keeping a single row per CDR3 protein. The sample yields about 530,000 distinct CDR3 sequences, roughly 16% seen once. Germline V CDR1 and CDR2: MDHEN, SYDVKM. The CDR3 extends over 15 amino acids. With 6 bases removed from V and 5 bases from J, the gap between germline ends came to 19 bases. This entry belongs to a study of regulatory T cells in long-lasting Graves disease. Study observations and caveats: Small sample size may have lowered accuracy.

These sequences were also reported in another study, on T cells in Graves' hyperthyroidism and ophthalmopathy. That work states: First-round RT-PCR with HTBI primers amplified the TCR CDR3 region. The model forecast ophthalmopathy, anticipating it by a median approximately 6.1 months before onset.

Sequenced here: peripheral blood mononuclear cells (PBMCs), sampled at new diagnosis, from a patient treated with antithyroid drugs. The sequence came from a woman aged 35-65 years with Graves disease. The genes are TRBV28 and TRBJ1-1, with no clear D. The CDR3 loop is CASSPLGPENTEAFF. CDR3 DNA: TGTGCCAGCAGCCCGTTGGGTCCCGAGAATACTGAAGCTTTCTTT.